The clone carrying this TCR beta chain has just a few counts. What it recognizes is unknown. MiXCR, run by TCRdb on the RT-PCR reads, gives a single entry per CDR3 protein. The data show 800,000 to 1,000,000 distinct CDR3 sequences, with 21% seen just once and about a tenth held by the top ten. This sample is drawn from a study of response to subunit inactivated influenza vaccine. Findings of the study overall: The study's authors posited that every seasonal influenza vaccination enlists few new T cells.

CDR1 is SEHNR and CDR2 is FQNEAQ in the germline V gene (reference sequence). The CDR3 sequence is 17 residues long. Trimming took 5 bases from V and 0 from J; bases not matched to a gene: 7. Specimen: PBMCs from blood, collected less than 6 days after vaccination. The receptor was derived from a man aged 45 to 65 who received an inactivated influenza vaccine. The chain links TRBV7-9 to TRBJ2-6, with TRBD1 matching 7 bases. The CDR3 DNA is TGTGCCAGCAGCCAGGTGACAGGGACCTCTGGGGCCAACGTCCTGACTTTC. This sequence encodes CASSQVTGTSGANVLTF.